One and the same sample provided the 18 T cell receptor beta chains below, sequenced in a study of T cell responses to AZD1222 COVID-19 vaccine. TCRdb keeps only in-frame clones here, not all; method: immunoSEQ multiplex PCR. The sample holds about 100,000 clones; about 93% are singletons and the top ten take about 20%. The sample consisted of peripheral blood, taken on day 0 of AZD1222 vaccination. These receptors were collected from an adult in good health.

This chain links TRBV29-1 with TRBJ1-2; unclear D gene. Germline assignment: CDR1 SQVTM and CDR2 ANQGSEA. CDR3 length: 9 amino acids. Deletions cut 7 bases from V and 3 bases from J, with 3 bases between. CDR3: CSGDYGYTF. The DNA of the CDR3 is TGCAGCGGGGACTATGGCTACACCTTC.

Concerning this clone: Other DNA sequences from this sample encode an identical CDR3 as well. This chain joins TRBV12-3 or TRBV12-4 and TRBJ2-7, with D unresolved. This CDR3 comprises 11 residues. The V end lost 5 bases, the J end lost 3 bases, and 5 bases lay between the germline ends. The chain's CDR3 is CASSTGYEQYF. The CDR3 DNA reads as TGTGCCAGCAGTACGGGCTACGAGCAGTACTTC.

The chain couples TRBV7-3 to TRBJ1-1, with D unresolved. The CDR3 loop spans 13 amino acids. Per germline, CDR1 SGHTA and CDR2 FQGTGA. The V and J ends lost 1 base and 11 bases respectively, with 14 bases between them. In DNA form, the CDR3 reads TGTGCCAGCAGCTTAAATGCCCCGGGCTTGGCTTTCTTT. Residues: CASSLNAPGLAFF.

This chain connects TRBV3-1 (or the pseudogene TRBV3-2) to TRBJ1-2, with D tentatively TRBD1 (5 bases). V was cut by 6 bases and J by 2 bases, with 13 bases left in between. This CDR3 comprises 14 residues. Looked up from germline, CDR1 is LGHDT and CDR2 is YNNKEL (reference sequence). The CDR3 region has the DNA TGTGCCAGCAGACAAACGGGGCAGAACTATGGCTACACCTTC. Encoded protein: CASRQTGQNYGYTF.

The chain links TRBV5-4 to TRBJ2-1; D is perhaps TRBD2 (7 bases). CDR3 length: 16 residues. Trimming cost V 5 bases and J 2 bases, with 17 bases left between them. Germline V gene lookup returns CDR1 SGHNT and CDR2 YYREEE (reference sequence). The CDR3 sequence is CASRAGSGVAYNEQFF. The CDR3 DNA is TGTGCCAGCAGAGCGGGGTCAGGGGTAGCCTACAATGAGCAGTTCTTC.

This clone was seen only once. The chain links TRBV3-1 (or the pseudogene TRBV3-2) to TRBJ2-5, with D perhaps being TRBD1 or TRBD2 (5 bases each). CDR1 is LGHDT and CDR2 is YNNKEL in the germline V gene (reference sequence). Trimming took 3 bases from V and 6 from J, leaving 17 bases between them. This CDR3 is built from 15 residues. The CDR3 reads CASSQGPAEGKTQYF. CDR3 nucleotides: TGTGCCAGCAGCCAGGGACCGGCTGAGGGAAAGACCCAGTACTTC.

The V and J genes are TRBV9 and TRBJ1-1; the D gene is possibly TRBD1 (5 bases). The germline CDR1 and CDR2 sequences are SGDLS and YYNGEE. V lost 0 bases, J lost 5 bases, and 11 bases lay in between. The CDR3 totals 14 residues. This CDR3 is CASSVVIEGTEAFF. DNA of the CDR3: TGTGCCAGCAGCGTAGTAATTGAGGGGACTGAAGCTTTCTTT. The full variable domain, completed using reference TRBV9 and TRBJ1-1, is DSGVTQTPKHLITATGQRVTLRCSPRSGDLSVYWYQQSLDQGLQFLIQYYNGEERAKGNILERFSAQQFPDLHSELNLSSLELGDSALYFCASSVVIEGTEAFFGQGTRLTVV.

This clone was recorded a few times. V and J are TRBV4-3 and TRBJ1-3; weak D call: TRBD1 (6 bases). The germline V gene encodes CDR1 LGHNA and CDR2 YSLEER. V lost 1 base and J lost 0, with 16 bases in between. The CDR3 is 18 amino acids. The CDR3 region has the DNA TGCGCCAGCAGCCAAGTTGCGTCAGGGGCCAGCTCTGGAAACACCATATATTTT. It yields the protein CASSQVASGASSGNTIYF.

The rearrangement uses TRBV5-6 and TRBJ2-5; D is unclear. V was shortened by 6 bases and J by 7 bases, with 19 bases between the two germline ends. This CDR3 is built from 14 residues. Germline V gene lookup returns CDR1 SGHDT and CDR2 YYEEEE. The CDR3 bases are TGTGCCAGCAATTGGGCGGTGCAAGGCGGGACCCAGTACTTC. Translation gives CASNWAVQGGTQYF.

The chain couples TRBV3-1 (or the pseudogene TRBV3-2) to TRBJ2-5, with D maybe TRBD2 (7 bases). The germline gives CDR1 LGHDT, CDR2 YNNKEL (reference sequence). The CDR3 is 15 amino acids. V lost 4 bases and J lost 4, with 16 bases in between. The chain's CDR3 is CASSLHPGGPETQYF. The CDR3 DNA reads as TGTGCCAGCAGCCTTCACCCGGGGGGCCCAGAGACCCAGTACTTC.

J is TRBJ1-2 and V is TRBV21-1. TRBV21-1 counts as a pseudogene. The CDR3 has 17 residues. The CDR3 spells CASSKKIGRSANYGYTF. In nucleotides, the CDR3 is TGTGCCAGCAGCAAAAAAATCGGAAGGTCAGCTAACTATGGCTACACCTTC.

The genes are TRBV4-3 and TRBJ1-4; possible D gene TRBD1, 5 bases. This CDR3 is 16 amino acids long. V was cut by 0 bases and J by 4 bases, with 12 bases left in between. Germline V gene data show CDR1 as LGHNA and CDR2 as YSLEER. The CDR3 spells CASSQEPAGYNEKLFF. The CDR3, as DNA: TGCGCCAGCAGCCAAGAACCCGCAGGGTATAATGAAAAACTGTTTTTT.

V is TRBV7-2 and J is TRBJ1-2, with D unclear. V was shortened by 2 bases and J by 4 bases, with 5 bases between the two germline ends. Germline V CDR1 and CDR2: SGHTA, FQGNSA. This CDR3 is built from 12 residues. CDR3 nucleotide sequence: TGTGCCAGCAGCTTAATTCTCTATGGCTACACCTTC. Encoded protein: CASSLILYGYTF.

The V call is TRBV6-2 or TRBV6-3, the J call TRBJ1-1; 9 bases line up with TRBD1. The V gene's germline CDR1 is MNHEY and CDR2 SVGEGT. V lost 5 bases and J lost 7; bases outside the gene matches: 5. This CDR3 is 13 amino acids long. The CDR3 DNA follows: TGTGCCAGCAGTCGCGGGACAGGGAATGAAGCTTTCTTT. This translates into CASSRGTGNEAFF.

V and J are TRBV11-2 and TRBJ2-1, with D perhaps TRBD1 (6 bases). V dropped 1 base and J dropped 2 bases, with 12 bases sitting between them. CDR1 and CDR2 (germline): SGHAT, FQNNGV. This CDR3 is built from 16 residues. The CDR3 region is CASSLVGTNPYNEQFF. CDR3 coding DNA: TGTGCCAGCAGCTTAGTCGGGACAAACCCCTACAATGAGCAGTTCTTC.

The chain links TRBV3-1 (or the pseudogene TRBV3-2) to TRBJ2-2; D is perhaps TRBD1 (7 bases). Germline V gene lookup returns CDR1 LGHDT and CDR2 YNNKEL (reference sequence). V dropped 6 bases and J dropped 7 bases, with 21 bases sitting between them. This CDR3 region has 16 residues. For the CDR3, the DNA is TGTGCCAGCAGTCCCAGGAGGGGGCAGGGAATCGGGGAGCTGTTTTTT. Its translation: CASSPRRGQGIGELFF.

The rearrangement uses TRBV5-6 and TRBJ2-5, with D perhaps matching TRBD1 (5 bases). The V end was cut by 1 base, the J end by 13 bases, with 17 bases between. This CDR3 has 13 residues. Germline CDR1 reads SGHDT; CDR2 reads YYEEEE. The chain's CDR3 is CASSLSVKGPTYF. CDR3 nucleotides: TGTGCCAGCAGCTTGTCGGTTAAGGGGCCGACGTACTTC.

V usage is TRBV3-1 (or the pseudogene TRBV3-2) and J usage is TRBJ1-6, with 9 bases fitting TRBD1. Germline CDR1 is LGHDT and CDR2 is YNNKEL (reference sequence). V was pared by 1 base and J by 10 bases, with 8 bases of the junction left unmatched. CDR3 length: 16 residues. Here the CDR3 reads CASSQALGQGGSPLHF. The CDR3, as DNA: TGTGCCAGCAGCCAAGCCCTGGGACAGGGCGGCTCACCCCTCCACTTT.